Listed here are 18 T cell receptor beta chains from one sample, sequenced in a study of blood T cell repertoires in COVID-19. Profiled with immunoSEQ multiplex PCR; TCRdb holds only in-frame clones, not every one. The sample has a few hundred thousand clones, approximately 86% seen once; the top ten hold less than 4%. Sequencing was carried out using peripheral blood. The receptors here all came from a woman at least 80 years old with acute or convalescent COVID-19.

The chain combines TRBV5-8 with TRBJ1-2; TRBD1 matches 7 bases. Germline lookup yields CDR1 SGHTS and CDR2 YDEGEE. CDR3 length: 13 amino acids. The trim removed 2 bases at V and 6 bases at J, leaving 4 bases unmatched. For the CDR3, the DNA is TGTGCCAGCAGCTTAGGGGGCGTAGATGGCTACACCTTC. Its translation is CASSLGGVDGYTF.

This sequence joins TRBV5-5 and TRBJ1-2; D perhaps matches TRBD1 (5 bases). Trimming shortened V by 3 bases and J by 1 base, and 10 bases separated the two germline ends. CDR3 length: 14 residues. The germline V gene encodes CDR1 SGHKS and CDR2 YYEKEE (reference sequence). DNA of the CDR3: TGTGCCAGCAGCTCCAGGGCCTATAACTATGGCTACACCTTC. Translation gives CASSSRAYNYGYTF.

J is TRBJ2-5 and V is TRBV7-9; D perhaps matches TRBD2 (6 bases). From germline, CDR1 is SEHNR and CDR2 FQNEAQ (reference sequence). Trimming pared 3 bases from V and 5 bases from J, leaving 16 bases between. This CDR3 is built from 15 residues. This chain's CDR3 is CASSFSGEPRETQYF. The CDR3 region has the DNA TGTGCCAGCAGCTTCTCGGGGGAACCAAGGGAGACCCAGTACTTC.

V gene TRBV5-1 combines with J gene TRBJ2-7, with 7 bases identical to TRBD1. Germline loops: CDR1 SGHRS, CDR2 YFSETQ. Trimming took 7 bases from V and 0 from J; bases not matched to a gene: 4. The CDR3 has 13 amino acids. CDR3 nucleotides: TGCGCCAGCCAGACAGGGAACTCCTACGAGCAGTACTTC. It specifies CASQTGNSYEQYF.

This sequence joins TRBV7-3 and TRBJ2-5; 11 bases are shared with TRBD2. This CDR3 region has 14 residues. Germline V CDR1 and CDR2: SGHTA, FQGTGA. V was clipped by 5 bases and J by 3 bases; unmatched bases: 2. CDR3 nucleotides: TGTGCCAGCAGCAGGGGACTAGCGGAAGAGACCCAGTACTTC. Protein sequence: CASSRGLAEETQYF.

The chain carries TRBV6-5 and TRBJ2-7, with a possible D match to TRBD1 (5 bases). The length of the CDR3 is 13 residues. V lost 4 bases to trimming and J lost 2 bases, with 9 bases between them. The germline V gene encodes CDR1 MNHEY and CDR2 SVGAGI. The CDR3 loop is CASSFGQTYEQYF. The CDR3 DNA is TGTGCCAGCAGTTTTGGACAAACCTACGAGCAGTACTTC.

The chain has TRBV11-3 and TRBJ2-7; a possible D gene is TRBD2 (6 bases). CDR3 length equals 15 residues. Trimming cost V 1 base and J 6 bases, with 16 bases left between them. The germline V gene has CDR1 SGHNT and CDR2 YENEEA. The CDR3 bases are TGTGCCAGCAGCTTAGGGGGACTCCCCGGGATCGAGCAGTACTTC. Protein product: CASSLGGLPGIEQYF.

The chain joins TRBV12-3 or TRBV12-4 to TRBJ2-5; 9 nucleotides line up with TRBD2. The CDR3 covers 12 residues. With 6 bases clipped from V and 4 bases from J, the junction kept 0 bases outside the gene matches. In nucleotides, the CDR3 is TGTGCCAGCAGGGGACTAGCAGAGACCCAGTACTTC. Protein: CASRGLAETQYF.

This chain joins TRBV19 and TRBJ2-5; no reliable D call. The length of the CDR3 is 12 residues. Germline CDR1 and CDR2: LNHDA and SQIVND (reference sequence). The germline V and J ends were trimmed by 2 bases and 2 bases, with 3 bases remaining between them. CDR3 amino acids: CASSISQETQYF. CDR3 DNA: TGTGCCAGTAGTATATCTCAAGAGACCCAGTACTTC.

This rearrangement joins TRBV4-2 to TRBJ1-2, with D tentatively TRBD1 (6 bases). The CDR3 loop spans 17 amino acids. V shed 0 bases and J shed 7 bases, with 21 bases lying between them. Germline CDR1 and CDR2: LGHNA and YNFKEQ. The DNA of the CDR3 is TGTGCCAGCAGCCAAGAATGGGGGCCCGGACACCTGGGTGGCTACACCTTC. Residues: CASSQEWGPGHLGGYTF.

This CDR3 is CAINVAGKENEQFF. The CDR3 DNA is TGTGCCATCAATGTAGCGGGGAAAGAGAATGAGCAGTTCTTC. The rearrangement links TRBV10-3 to TRBJ2-1; 8 bases agree with TRBD2. Germline CDR1 reads ENHRY; CDR2 reads SYGVKD. The CDR3 loop spans 14 amino acids. V lost 7 bases, J lost 7 bases, and 9 bases stayed unmatched.

The genes are TRBV7-8 and TRBJ1-3; D remains ambiguous. V lost 5 bases and J 2 bases, leaving 10 bases between the germline ends. This CDR3 comprises 14 residues. Germline CDR1 SGHVS, CDR2 FQNEAQ. Here the CDR3 DNA reads TGTGCCAGCAGCCCTTCTAGTCCTGGAAACACCATATATTTT. Residues: CASSPSSPGNTIYF.

This chain uses TRBV5-5 with TRBJ2-1, with a possible D match to TRBD1 (5 bases). Trimming removed 0 bases from V and 2 bases from J, with 9 bases in between. Per the germline V gene, CDR1 is SGHKS and CDR2 is YYEKEE (reference sequence). The length of the CDR3 is 15 residues. CDR3 nucleotide sequence: TGTGCCAGCAGCTTGGCCACAGGTACCTACAATGAGCAGTTCTTC. This translates into CASSLATGTYNEQFF. Combining the CDR3 with reference TRBV5-5 and TRBJ2-1 gives the whole variable domain DAGVTQSPTHLIKTRGQQVTLRCSPISGHKSVSWYQQVLGQGPQFIFQYYEKEERGRGNFPDRFSARQFPNYSSELNVNALLLGDSALYLCASSLATGTYNEQFFGPGTRLTVL.

This sequence joins TRBV14 and TRBJ1-2, with D unclear. Germline V gene lookup returns CDR1 SGHDN and CDR2 FVKESK. Trimming left V 4 bases short and J 8 bases short, with 20 bases between. The CDR3 extends over 15 amino acids. The CDR3 loop reads CASSPDAHPTRGYTF. CDR3 sequence (DNA): TGTGCCAGCAGCCCTGACGCACACCCGACGAGGGGCTACACCTTC.

The chain is built from TRBV12-3 or TRBV12-4 and TRBJ1-3, with D unclear. V was shortened by 2 bases and J by 3 bases, with 5 bases between the two germline ends. The CDR3 has 13 residues. The CDR3 nucleotides read TGTGCCAGCAGTTTACGGGGTGGAAACACCATATATTTT. This codes for CASSLRGGNTIYF.

This chain joins TRBV7-2 and TRBJ2-1; D call uncertain. The CDR3 consists of 15 residues. Germline CDR1 SGHTA, CDR2 FQGNSA. With 5 bases removed from V and 4 bases from J, the gap between germline ends came to 15 bases. The CDR3 bases are TGTGCCAGCAGCCCAACACCTAGTGGGTACAATGAGCAGTTCTTC. This gives the protein CASSPTPSGYNEQFF.

This chain connects TRBV11-3 to TRBJ2-1, with TRBD1 matching 10 bases. The germline gives CDR1 SGHNT, CDR2 YENEEA. The CDR3 extends over 16 amino acids. V was pared by 1 base and J by 3 bases, with 3 bases of the junction left unmatched. The CDR3 region is CASSLGQGAFYNEQFF. The CDR3 nucleotides are TGTGCCAGCAGCTTAGGACAGGGGGCTTTCTACAATGAGCAGTTCTTC. Variable domain in full (rest from reference TRBV11-3 and TRBJ2-1): EAGVVQSPRYKIIEKKQPVAFWCNPISGHNTLYWYLQNLGQGPELLIRYENEEAVDDSQLPKDRFSAERLKGVDSTLKIQPAELGDSAVYLCASSLGQGAFYNEQFFGPGTRLTVL.

This clone was seen just once. This chain links TRBV19 with TRBJ1-1, with 7 bases lining up with TRBD1. The CDR3 has 13 amino acids. Germline V gene sequence: CDR1 LNHDA, CDR2 SQIVND (reference sequence). With 3 bases clipped from V and 7 bases from J, the junction kept 5 bases outside the gene matches. CDR3 protein: CASSIDREFEAFF. The DNA for the CDR3 is TGTGCCAGTAGTATCGACAGGGAGTTTGAAGCTTTCTTT. The full variable domain, in which reference TRBV19 and TRBJ1-1 provide the parts outside the CDR3, is DGGITQSPKYLFRKEGQNVTLSCEQNLNHDAMYWYRQDPGQGLRLIYYSQIVNDFQKGDIAEGYSVSREKKESFPLTVTSAQKNPTAFYLCASSIDREFEAFFGQGTRLTVV.